The T cell receptor (beta chain) described here comes from a study of multiple sclerosis patients with progressive multifocal leukoencephalopathy. Overall study results and limits: In most PML patients, TRB repertoires appeared less diverse by entropy. Expanded clones at PML onset predated and persisted through natalizumab therapy.

Spiked into each PCR were synthetic inline TR CDR3 controls of all V-J pairings. Sequencing used immunoSEQ multiplex PCR; TCRdb keeps in-frame clones, though not all of them. The sample has more than 20,000 clones; roughly 90% are singletons. Comment on this clone: No antigen is known for it.

Trimming cost V 0 bases and J 7 bases; bases outside gene matches: 5. The CDR3 sequence is 15 residues long. From germline, CDR1 is SGDLS and CDR2 YYNGEE. Time point reported: roughly 12 months of natalizumab therapy. This TCR was sampled from a man aged 25-40 years with multiple sclerosis. This chain joins TRBV9 and TRBJ2-1; 9 nucleotides match TRBD2. The source was PBMCs, collected from a patient treated with natalizumab. CDR3 region: CASSVAVAGENEQFF. The CDR3 coding sequence is TGTGCCAGCAGCGTAGCGGTAGCGGGAGAAAATGAGCAGTTCTTC.